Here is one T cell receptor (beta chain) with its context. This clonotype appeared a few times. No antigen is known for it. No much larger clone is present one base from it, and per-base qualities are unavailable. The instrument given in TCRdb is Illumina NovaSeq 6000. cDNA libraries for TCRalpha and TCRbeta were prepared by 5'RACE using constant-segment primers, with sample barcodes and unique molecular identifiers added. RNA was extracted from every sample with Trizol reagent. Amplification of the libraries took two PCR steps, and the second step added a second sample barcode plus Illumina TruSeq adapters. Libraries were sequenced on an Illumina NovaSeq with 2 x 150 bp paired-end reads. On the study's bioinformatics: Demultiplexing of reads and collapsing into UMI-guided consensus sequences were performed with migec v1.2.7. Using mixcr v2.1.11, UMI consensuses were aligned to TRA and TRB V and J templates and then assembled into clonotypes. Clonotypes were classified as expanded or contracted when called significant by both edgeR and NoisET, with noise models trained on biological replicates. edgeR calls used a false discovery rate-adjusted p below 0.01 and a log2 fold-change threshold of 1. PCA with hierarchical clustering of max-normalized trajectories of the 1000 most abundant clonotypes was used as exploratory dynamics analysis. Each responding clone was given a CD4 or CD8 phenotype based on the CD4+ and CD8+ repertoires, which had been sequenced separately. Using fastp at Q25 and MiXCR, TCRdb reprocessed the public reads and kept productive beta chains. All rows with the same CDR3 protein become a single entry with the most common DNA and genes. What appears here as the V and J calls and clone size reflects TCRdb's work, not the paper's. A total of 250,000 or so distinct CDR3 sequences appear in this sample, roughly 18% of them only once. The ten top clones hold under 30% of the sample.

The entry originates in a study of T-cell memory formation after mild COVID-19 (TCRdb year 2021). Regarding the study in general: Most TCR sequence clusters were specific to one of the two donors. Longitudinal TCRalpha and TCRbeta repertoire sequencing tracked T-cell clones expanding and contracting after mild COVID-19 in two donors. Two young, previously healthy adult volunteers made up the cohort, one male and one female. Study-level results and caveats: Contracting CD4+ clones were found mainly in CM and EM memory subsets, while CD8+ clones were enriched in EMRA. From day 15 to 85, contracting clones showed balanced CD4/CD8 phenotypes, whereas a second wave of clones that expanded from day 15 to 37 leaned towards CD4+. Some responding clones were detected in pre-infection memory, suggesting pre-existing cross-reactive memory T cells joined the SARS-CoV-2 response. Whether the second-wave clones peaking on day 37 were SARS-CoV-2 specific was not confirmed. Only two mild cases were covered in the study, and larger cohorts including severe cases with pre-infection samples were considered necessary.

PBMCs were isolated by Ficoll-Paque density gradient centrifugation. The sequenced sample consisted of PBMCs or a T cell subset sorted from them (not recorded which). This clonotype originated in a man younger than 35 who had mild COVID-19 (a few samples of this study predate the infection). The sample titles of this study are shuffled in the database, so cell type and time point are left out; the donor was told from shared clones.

The nucleotide sequence is given as TGTGCCAGCAGCTTAGCGGTGCGGGGAGGCTCCTACAATGAGCAGTTCTTC. Its product reads: CASSLAVRGGSYNEQFF. The receptor chain draws on TRBV7-2 and TRBJ2-1; TRBD2 is a weak D gene call, 6 bases matching. V lost 0 bases and J lost 0 bases; the stretch between them is 12 bases long. Including cysteine and phenylalanine, the CDR3 has 17 amino acids. Only the CDR3 DNA stays, 51 bases, in frame from base 1. For CDR1 and CDR2, the germline V gene lists SGHTA and FQGNSA.